Shown below are 30 T cell receptor beta chains from a single sample sequenced in a study of CD8+CD57+ T cells in acquired aplastic anemia. CD8+CD57+ cell expansion had been shown by flow cytometry in patients chosen for sequencing. For CDR3 and TCR beta VDJ profiling, genomic DNA was the template used. TCRdb independently ran MiXCR on the reads; one entry per CDR3 protein. Of under 200,000 distinct CDR3 sequences in the sample, 45% to 55% were seen once. Input material: sorted CD4+, CD8+, or CD8+CD57+ T cells (not recorded which) from PBMCs. The receptors here all came from a human donor with aplastic anemia.

The chain employs TRBV19 and TRBJ2-5, with 8 positions matching TRBD2. The trim removed 6 bases at V and 1 base at J, leaving 4 bases unmatched. CDR1 and CDR2 (germline): LNHDA, SQIVND (reference sequence). The CDR3 is 14 residues long. CDR3 sequence (DNA): TGTGCCAGTAGATTAGCGGGGAGCCAAGAGACCCAGTACTTC. It encodes CASRLAGSQETQYF.

This clonotype was observed many times. The genes are TRBV29-1 and TRBJ1-1, with D perhaps matching TRBD1 (5 bases). The V end was cut by 4 bases, the J end by 1 base, with 16 bases between. The CDR3 has 15 amino acids. Germline lookup yields CDR1 SQVTM and CDR2 ANQGSEA. The CDR3 region has the DNA TGCAGCGTTGGTCATCCGGACATATGGAACACTGAAGCTTTCTTT. It specifies CSVGHPDIWNTEAFF.

The rearrangement joins TRBV2 to TRBJ1-2; unclear D gene. CDR3 size: 15 residues. V lost 4 bases, J lost 7 bases, and 19 bases lay in between. Germline CDR1 reads SNHLY; CDR2 reads FYNNEI. The CDR3 DNA reads TGTGCCAGCAGTGGAGGCACGGCGGCGAAGGGTGGCTACACCTTC. This gives the protein CASSGGTAAKGGYTF.

The chain employs TRBV19 and TRBJ1-5; 8 nucleotides line up with TRBD1. V shed 7 bases, J shed 7 bases, and the junction held 9 bases outside the gene matches. Germline V gives CDR1 LNHDA, CDR2 SQIVND (reference sequence). This CDR3 contains 14 residues. CDR3 residues: CASTPDRVGQPQHF. CDR3 nucleotide sequence: TGTGCCAGTACTCCGGACAGGGTAGGACAGCCCCAGCATTTT. Full variable domain (rest looked up from reference TRBV19 and TRBJ1-5): DGGITQSPKYLFRKEGQNVTLSCEQNLNHDAMYWYRQDPGQGLRLIYYSQIVNDFQKGDIAEGYSVSREKKESFPLTVTSAQKNPTAFYLCASTPDRVGQPQHFGDGTRLSIL.

Ten or more counts support this clonotype. CDR3 nucleotide sequence: TGTGCCAGCAGTTTCTGGGACAGGGCCTCCTACGAGCAGTACTTC. Encoded protein: CASSFWDRASYEQYF. This chain connects TRBV27 to TRBJ2-7; 9 nucleotides align to TRBD1. CDR1 MNHEY and CDR2 SMNVEV come from the germline V gene (reference sequence). Losses at the gene ends were 3 bases for V and 0 bases for J; bases not matched to a gene: 3. This CDR3 is 15 amino acids long.

This chain connects TRBV15 to TRBJ1-4, with 8 bases lining up with TRBD1. Germline V gives CDR1 LNHNV, CDR2 YYDKDF (reference sequence). Losses at the gene ends were 8 bases for V and 7 bases for J; bases not matched to a gene: 6. The CDR3 is 13 residues long. The CDR3, as DNA: TGTGCCACCGCGGACAGGGTTACTGAAAAACTGTTTTTT. Translated, it gives CATADRVTEKLFF.

V usage is TRBV2 and J usage is TRBJ2-7; 9 bases agree with TRBD2. The J call may be wrong; the DNA end is better matched by TRBJ2-5. The CDR3 loop spans 17 amino acids. Looked up from germline, CDR1 is SNHLY and CDR2 is FYNNEI. The CDR3 DNA follows: TGTGCCAGCAGTGAAGGGCTAGCGGGAACGTTTGGAGAGACCCAGTACTTC. The encoded protein is CASSEGLAGTFGETQYF.

This clonotype was counted a single time. The chain uses TRBV29-1 and TRBJ2-5, with D perhaps TRBD1 (5 bases). The germline V gene encodes CDR1 SQVTM and CDR2 ANQGSEA. Trimming pared 8 bases from V and 5 bases from J, leaving 12 bases between. The CDR3 is made up of 11 amino acids. CDR3 nucleotide sequence: TGCAGCCCTTCCTGGGGCGAGACCCAGTACTTC. This translates into CSPSWGETQYF.

The V gene is TRBV2, the J gene TRBJ2-3, with TRBD2 identical over 8 bases. CDR1 and CDR2 (germline): SNHLY, FYNNEI. The junction had 7 bases not matched to a gene; V was cut back by 6 bases and J by 2 bases. The CDR3 contains 15 residues. This chain's CDR3 is CASRTGGAHTDTQYF. CDR3 nucleotides: TGTGCCAGCAGAACCGGGGGGGCCCACACAGATACGCAGTATTTT.

This clonotype was detected many times. The J gene is TRBJ2-3, the V gene TRBV4-2; no clear D. The V gene lost 0 bases and the J gene lost 0 bases, with 4 bases spanning the gap. The CDR3 consists of 14 residues. The germline V gene encodes CDR1 LGHNA and CDR2 YNFKEQ. DNA of the CDR3: TGTGCCAGCAGCCAAGATCTGAGCACAGATACGCAGTATTTT. Protein product: CASSQDLSTDTQYF.

This rearrangement joins TRBV30 to TRBJ2-3; 7 positions agree with TRBD1. V gave up 0 bases and J gave up 2 bases; unmatched junction bases: 2. CDR3 size: 14 residues. The germline CDR1 and CDR2 sequences are GTSNPN and SVGIG (reference sequence). The CDR3 sequence is CAWSVGQVTDTQYF. DNA for the CDR3: TGTGCCTGGAGTGTAGGACAGGTCACAGATACGCAGTATTTT.

This clonotype showed up many times. V is TRBV20-1 and J is TRBJ2-7; D is unresolved. The CDR3 is 13 amino acids. The V and J ends lost 2 bases and 3 bases respectively, with 11 bases between them. Germline V lookup: CDR1 DFQATT, CDR2 SNEGSKA (reference sequence). The CDR3 coding sequence is TGCAGTGCTAGATTGAGCTATAGCTACGAGCAGTACTTC. This translates into CSARLSYSYEQYF.

This clonotype has at least ten counts. CDR3 bases: TGTGCCAGCAGCTTAGAGGGTTTGGTCGGTCGTACGCAGTATTTT. This sequence encodes CASSLEGLVGRTQYF. The rearrangement joins TRBV11-2 to TRBJ2-3, with D unresolved. Trimming removed 0 bases at V and 8 bases at J, with 15 bases between. CDR1 is SGHAT and CDR2 is FQNNGV in the germline V gene. This CDR3 is built from 15 residues.

The chain uses TRBV2 and TRBJ2-1; either TRBD1 or TRBD2 may supply D (6 bases each). From germline, CDR1 is SNHLY and CDR2 FYNNEI. The CDR3 has 12 residues. V lost 8 bases and J lost 5, with 10 bases in between. CDR3 loop: CASHGGHNEQFF. CDR3 nucleotides: TGTGCCAGCCATGGGGGGCACAATGAGCAGTTCTTC.

This clonotype came up a few times. Here the CDR3 reads CATSRDPRGNEQFF. Written as DNA, the CDR3 is TGTGCCACCAGCAGAGATCCGCGGGGCAATGAGCAGTTCTTC. V and J are TRBV15 and TRBJ2-1; D is possibly TRBD2 (6 bases). Germline V gives CDR1 LNHNV, CDR2 YYDKDF (reference sequence). Between the trimmed V and J ends, which lost 0 bases and 6 bases, there was a span of 9 bases. The CDR3 loop spans 14 amino acids.

The chain links TRBV7-9 to TRBJ2-3; possible D gene TRBD1, 5 bases. The CDR3 runs 14 residues. Germline V gene sequence: CDR1 SEHNR, CDR2 FQNEAQ (reference sequence). The ends were cut back, 8 bases at V and 0 bases at J, with 12 bases in the middle. The CDR3 loop is CASPRAGSTDTQYF. The CDR3 DNA reads as TGTGCCAGCCCCAGAGCAGGGAGCACAGATACGCAGTATTTT.

This clonotype was counted a few times. The chain combines TRBV7-9 with TRBJ2-7, with D perhaps given as TRBD1 or TRBD2 (6 bases each). With 5 bases removed from V and 8 bases from J, the gap between germline ends came to 19 bases. Germline CDR1 SEHNR, CDR2 FQNEAQ (reference sequence). The CDR3 length is 14 residues. In nucleotides, the CDR3 is TGTGCCAGCAGCCAACTAAAGGGGGACTCTAAGCAGTACTTC. As protein: CASSQLKGDSKQYF.

The chain links TRBV7-3 to TRBJ1-6; no clear D. The CDR3 is 14 amino acids. The germline V gene has CDR1 SGHTA and CDR2 FQGTGA. Trimming took off 0 bases at V and 8 bases at J, with 8 bases between the two ends. The DNA for the CDR3 is TGTGCCAGCAGCTTAACCAGACCCTATTCACCCCTCCACTTT. It is translated as CASSLTRPYSPLHF.

This chain links TRBV11-3 with TRBJ2-3; D uncertain. This CDR3 is built from 13 residues. V lost 3 bases to trimming and J lost 3 bases, with 7 bases between them. From germline, CDR1 is SGHNT and CDR2 YENEEA. In nucleotides, the CDR3 is TGTGCCAGCAGCTTCCGTAGAACAGATACGCAGTATTTT. Protein: CASSFRRTDTQYF.

The chain combines TRBV28 with TRBJ1-2; D is unclear. CDR3 size: 14 residues. V dropped 1 base and J dropped 8 bases, with 14 bases sitting between them. Germline CDR1 MDHEN, CDR2 SYDVKM. The CDR3 here is CASSLSGTPGGYTF. As DNA, the CDR3 is TGTGCCAGCAGTTTATCGGGCACCCCGGGAGGCTACACCTTC.

This clonotype showed up many times. The J gene is TRBJ2-3, the V gene TRBV4-1, with 9 bases lining up with TRBD2. With 3 bases clipped from V and 2 bases from J, the junction kept 12 bases outside the gene matches. Germline V gene lookup returns CDR1 MGHRA and CDR2 YSYEKL. The CDR3 has 18 amino acids. The CDR3 loop is CASSQQGAGGSSTDTQYF. In DNA form, the CDR3 reads TGCGCCAGCAGCCAGCAGGGAGCGGGAGGATCCTCCACAGATACGCAGTATTTT.

The chain carries TRBV2 and TRBJ2-6; 11 nucleotides match TRBD1. The J segment lost 1 base and the V segment lost 4 bases, leaving 3 bases of the junction unmatched. The germline CDR1 and CDR2 sequences are SNHLY and FYNNEI. The CDR3 sequence is 17 residues long. The CDR3 sequence is CASSGTGGASGANVLTF. CDR3 sequence (DNA): TGTGCCAGCAGTGGGACAGGGGGCGCGTCTGGGGCCAACGTCCTGACTTTC.

This clonotype showed up just a few times. This chain uses TRBV2 with TRBJ2-1, with 7 bases lining up with TRBD2. Germline lookup yields CDR1 SNHLY and CDR2 FYNNEI. Trimming cost V 4 bases and J 0 bases; bases outside gene matches: 0. The CDR3 sequence is 14 residues long. The CDR3: CASSGTSSYNEQFF. CDR3 coding DNA: TGTGCCAGCAGTGGGACTAGCTCCTACAATGAGCAGTTCTTC.

The V call is TRBV15, the J call TRBJ2-1; perhaps TRBD2 as D (5 bases). V lost 0 bases, J lost 8 bases, and 11 bases lay in between. The germline V gene encodes CDR1 LNHNV and CDR2 YYDKDF (reference sequence). The length of the CDR3 is 14 residues. CDR3 DNA sequence: TGTGCCACCAGCAGAGATAGGAGGATGCATGAGCAGTTCTTC. Translation: CATSRDRRMHEQFF.

The sample holds one count of this clonotype. A much bigger clone sits one base away, suggesting this may be a read error. The rearrangement joins TRBV19 to TRBJ2-6, with D possibly matching TRBD1 (6 bases). The CDR3 sequence is 20 residues long. Trimming took 7 bases from V and 0 from J, leaving 25 bases between them. Germline CDR1 LNHDA, CDR2 SQIVND (reference sequence). In DNA form, the CDR3 reads TGTGCCAGTATCGTTTGGTGGGGGACACTCAGTCTCTCTGGGGCCAACGTCCTGACTTTC. This gives the protein CASIVWWGTLSLSGANVLTF.

Comments on this clonotype: A read error may explain this, as a much larger clone is one base away. This chain links TRBV5-1 with TRBJ2-1; 11 positions agree with TRBD2. The CDR3 covers 16 residues. CDR1 SGHRS and CDR2 YFSETQ come from the germline V gene. Unmatched junction bases numbered 11, after V lost 4 bases and J lost 8 bases. CDR3 sequence reads: CASSVLAGGGYDEQFF. The CDR3 DNA follows: TGCGCCAGCAGCGTCTTAGCGGGAGGGGGATACGATGAGCAGTTCTTC.

Only one count was recorded for this clonotype. The chain combines TRBV7-8 with TRBJ2-1, with D possibly TRBD1 on 5 matching bases. This CDR3 region has 16 residues. Trimming stripped 5 bases from V and 5 bases from J, with 19 bases between. CDR1 is SGHVS and CDR2 is FQNEAQ in the germline V gene. The CDR3 loop is CASSASVGAWNNEQFF. As DNA, the CDR3 is TGTGCCAGCAGCGCAAGTGTAGGGGCGTGGAACAATGAGCAGTTCTTC.

The V and J genes are TRBV3-1 and TRBJ1-4; D unclear. Germline V gene data show CDR1 as LGHDT and CDR2 as YNNKEL (reference sequence). V was shortened by 4 bases and J by 6 bases, with 12 bases between the two germline ends. CDR3 length: 14 residues. The CDR3 is CASSLFTTDEKLFF. Here the CDR3 DNA reads TGTGCCAGCAGCCTATTCACCACAGATGAAAAACTGTTTTTT.

The J gene is TRBJ2-3, the V gene TRBV7-8; 7 bases agree with TRBD2. Germline V gene sequence: CDR1 SGHVS, CDR2 FQNEAQ. The CDR3 extends over 14 amino acids. Losses at the gene ends were 0 bases for V and 4 bases for J; bases not matched to a gene: 1. The CDR3, as DNA: TGTGCCAGCAGCTTAGCGGGAGGGGCAGATACGCAGTATTTT. This sequence encodes CASSLAGGADTQYF.

This chain links TRBV7-2 with TRBJ2-3, with D perhaps matching TRBD2 (5 bases). CDR1 and CDR2 (germline): SGHTA, FQGNSA. This CDR3 is 12 amino acids long. Trimming cost V 1 base and J 7 bases, with 6 bases left between them. The CDR3 bases are TGTGCCAGCAGCTTAGAGCGGAATACGCAGTATTTT. Protein: CASSLERNTQYF.